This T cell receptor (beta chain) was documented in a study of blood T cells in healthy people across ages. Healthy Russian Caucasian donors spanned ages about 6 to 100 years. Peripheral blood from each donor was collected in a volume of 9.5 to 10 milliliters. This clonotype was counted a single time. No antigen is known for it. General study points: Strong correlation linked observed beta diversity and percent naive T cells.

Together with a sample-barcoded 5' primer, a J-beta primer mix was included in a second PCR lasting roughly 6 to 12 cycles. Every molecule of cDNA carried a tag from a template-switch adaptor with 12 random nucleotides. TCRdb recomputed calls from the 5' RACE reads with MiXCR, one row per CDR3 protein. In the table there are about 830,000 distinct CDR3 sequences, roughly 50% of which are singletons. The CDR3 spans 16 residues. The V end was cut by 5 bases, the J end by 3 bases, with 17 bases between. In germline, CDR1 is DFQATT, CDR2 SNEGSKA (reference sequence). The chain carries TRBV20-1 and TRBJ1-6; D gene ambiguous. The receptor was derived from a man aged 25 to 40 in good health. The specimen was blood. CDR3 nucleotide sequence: TGCAGTGCTTTTAGTCTAGGGCAGAGCTATAATTCACCCCTCCACTTT. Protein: CSAFSLGQSYNSPLHF.